This T cell receptor (beta chain) emerged from a study of T cells after yellow fever vaccination. Across the whole study: When fractions had low cell numbers, they were prepared with SMART-Seq v4 Ultra Low Input.

Study-level findings and limits: Once the booster was given, most primary-vaccination clones reappeared, at approximately 97% for CD4 and around 90% for CD8.

Points on this clonotype: Its target is unknown.

Generation of TCR cDNA used 5'RACE template switching (which added a universal primer site and UMIs). TCRdb reprocessed the 5' RACE reads with MiXCR, giving one entry per CDR3 protein. The sample has hundreds of thousands of distinct CDR3 sequences, 4.1% seen once. The V and J ends lost 5 bases and 4 bases respectively, with 18 bases between them. Germline CDR1 and CDR2: SEHNR and FQNEAQ (reference sequence). The CDR3 consists of 17 residues. The sequenced sample was PBMCs, obtained 5 days after the yellow fever booster vaccination. This TCR came from a man aged 18 to 30 who received the YFV17D yellow fever vaccine. The gene calls are TRBV7-9 and TRBJ1-6, with a tentative D call TRBD1 (5 bases). DNA of the CDR3: TGTGCCAGCAGCCCCGCCGAACTGACAGCGTATAATTCACCCCTCCACTTT. Residues: CASSPAELTAYNSPLHF.